Following are 32 T cell receptor beta chains from one sample sequenced in a study of patients and donors after allogeneic stem cell transplantation. MiXCR, applied by TCRdb to the RT-PCR reads, yields one record per CDR3 protein. The profile shows about a million distinct CDR3 sequences, 15% to 20% of them singletons. Sequencing input: blood, either unsorted or a sorted T cell fraction (not recorded which). Every receptor here comes from a human donor who was either an allogeneic HSCT recipient or a stem cell or donor lymphocyte infusion donor (not recorded which). It is not recorded whose cells these are; they may come from a transplant donor.

This clonotype occurred a few times. The chain carries TRBV7-6 and TRBJ2-2; D not resolved. V was pared by 4 bases and J by 11 bases, with 8 bases between. Germline values: CDR1 SGHVS, CDR2 FNYEAQ. The CDR3 length is 11 residues. The CDR3 DNA sequence: TGTGCCAGCAGCTCCCTACTAGAGCTGTTTTTT. Protein: CASSSLLELFF. The complete variable domain, with remaining parts taken from reference TRBV7-6 and TRBJ2-2, reads GAGVSQSPRYKVTKRGQDVALRCDPISGHVSLYWYRQALGQGPEFLTYFNYEAQQDKSGLPNDRFSAERPEGSISTLTIQRTEQRDSAMYRCASSSLLELFFGEGSRLTVL.

This clonotype has just a few counts. The rearrangement uses TRBV9 and TRBJ1-2; D is ambiguous. This CDR3 has 13 residues. V was clipped by 0 bases and J by 5 bases, with 8 bases between them. CDR1 is SGDLS, CDR2 YYNGEE, per germline. The CDR3 loop is CASSVEPFYGYTF. In nucleotides, the CDR3 is TGTGCCAGCAGCGTAGAGCCTTTTTATGGCTACACCTTC.

The chain couples TRBV5-1 to TRBJ2-1; 7 bases align to TRBD2. Trimming took 7 bases from V and 9 from J; bases not matched to a gene: 16. The length of the CDR3 is 15 residues. Germline CDR1 SGHRS, CDR2 YFSETQ. CDR3 nucleotide sequence: TGCGCCAGCCAAATCGTAGCGGGCCCCATGGGTGAGCAGTTCTTC. Translating gives CASQIVAGPMGEQFF.

The V call is TRBV13, the J call TRBJ2-7, with a tentative D call TRBD1 (6 bases). In germline, CDR1 is PRHDT, CDR2 FYEKMQ (reference sequence). CDR3 length: 15 amino acids. V lost 4 bases and J lost 4, with 17 bases in between. The CDR3 loop reads CASSSDPGDGYEQYF. The CDR3 DNA reads TGTGCCAGCAGCTCCGACCCAGGGGATGGGTACGAGCAGTACTTC.

The sample holds a few counts of this clonotype. V usage is TRBV12-3 or TRBV12-4 and J usage is TRBJ2-7; D might be TRBD2 (6 bases). The CDR3 sequence is 14 residues long. The ends were cut back, 3 bases at V and 2 bases at J, with 11 bases in the middle. The CDR3 region has the DNA TGTGCCAGCAGTTTTTCCGGGAGCACCTACGAGCAGTACTTC. Protein: CASSFSGSTYEQYF.

This clonotype was detected a few times. The rearrangement links TRBV4-3 to TRBJ2-3, with D possibly TRBD2 on 5 matching bases. V lost 3 bases, J lost 0 bases, and 10 bases lay in between. Germline V lookup: CDR1 LGHNA, CDR2 YSLEER. The CDR3 is 15 residues long. The DNA of the CDR3 is TGCGCCAGCAGCCAGTCGGGAACTAGCACAGATACGCAGTATTTT. As protein: CASSQSGTSTDTQYF.

This chain connects TRBV5-1 to TRBJ2-7; TRBD1 matches 8 bases. The CDR3 runs to 16 residues. The V gene end was trimmed by 0 bases and the J gene end by 4 bases; junction bases not matched to a gene: 9. Germline lookup yields CDR1 SGHRS and CDR2 YFSETQ. CDR3 in amino acids: CASSLDSRQGQYEQYF. Here the CDR3 DNA reads TGCGCCAGCAGCTTGGATTCCCGACAGGGGCAATACGAGCAGTACTTC.

The genes are TRBV28 and TRBJ2-5; D uncertain. The CDR3 has 19 amino acids. The germline CDR1 and CDR2 sequences are MDHEN and SYDVKM. The V gene lost 1 base and the J gene lost 3 bases, with 24 bases spanning the gap. The CDR3 coding sequence is TGTGCCAGCAGTTTATCCATAATAGGTCACCCTCGAGAAGAAGAGACCCAGTACTTC. This gives the protein CASSLSIIGHPREEETQYF.

This chain joins TRBV21-1 and TRBJ1-2. TRBV21-1 is recorded as a pseudogene. CDR3 length: 15 amino acids. The CDR3 sequence is CASSKGREKNYGYTF. CDR3 DNA: TGTGCCAGCAGCAAAGGGAGGGAGAAAAACTATGGCTACACCTTC.

The gene calls are TRBV29-1 and TRBJ2-3, with TRBD2 matching over 9 bases. Germline V gives CDR1 SQVTM, CDR2 ANQGSEA. J gave up 14 bases and V 5 bases, and 11 bases lay outside the gene matches. This CDR3 has 12 amino acids. The CDR3 coding sequence is TGCAGCGTTCCTGTACTAGCGGGCGAGGGGTATTTT. Residues: CSVPVLAGEGYF.

The chain combines TRBV20-1 with TRBJ2-7; 9 bases are shared with TRBD2. The V and J ends lost 0 bases and 2 bases, in that order; junction bases with no gene match: 5. CDR3 length equals 15 residues. Germline CDR1 and CDR2: DFQATT and SNEGSKA (reference sequence). The DNA of the CDR3 is TGCAGTGCTAGAGATCCGGCGGGGGGGACCTACGAGCAGTACTTC. Translated: CSARDPAGGTYEQYF.

This rearrangement joins TRBV24-1 to TRBJ2-1, with 12 bases matching TRBD1. The junction had 4 bases not matched to a gene; V was cut back by 4 bases and J by 4 bases. CDR3 length: 16 amino acids. Germline CDR1 KGHDR, CDR2 SFDVKD. CDR3 sequence (DNA): TGTGCCACCAGTGACCCGGGACAGGGGGCGTACAATGAGCAGTTCTTC. Translating gives CATSDPGQGAYNEQFF.

This clonotype has only a few counts. This chain uses TRBV20-1 with TRBJ2-1, with 9 bases lining up with TRBD1. The CDR3 spans 12 residues. Germline V gene data show CDR1 as DFQATT and CDR2 as SNEGSKA (reference sequence). V lost 6 bases and J lost 6; bases outside the gene matches: 3. The CDR3 sequence: CSAGQGPNEQFF. The CDR3 DNA sequence: TGCAGTGCGGGACAGGGTCCCAATGAGCAGTTCTTC.

The chain joins TRBV5-1 to TRBJ1-2, with TRBD1 as a possible D gene (5 bases). CDR3 length: 15 residues. The germline CDR1 and CDR2 sequences are SGHRS and YFSETQ. Trimming left V 4 bases short and J 0 bases short, with 13 bases between. CDR3 nucleotides: TGCGCCAGCAGCCCAGACAGAGAAGCTAACTATGGCTACACCTTC. Protein: CASSPDREANYGYTF.

This clonotype was seen more than once but under ten times. This chain connects TRBV27 to TRBJ2-1; 11 nucleotides match TRBD2. The CDR3 loop spans 20 amino acids. Germline CDR1 is MNHEY and CDR2 is SMNVEV (reference sequence). V shed 5 bases, J shed 1 base, and the junction held 16 bases outside the gene matches. In DNA, the CDR3 is TGTGCCAGCAGTACGCTCCCCGGGACTAGCGGTCGATTTTCCTACAATGAGCAGTTCTTC. As protein: CASSTLPGTSGRFSYNEQFF.

This sequence joins TRBV10-3 and TRBJ1-3, with no clear D. Trimming pared 2 bases from V and 0 bases from J, leaving 11 bases between. CDR1 is ENHRY and CDR2 is SYGVKD in the germline V gene. This CDR3 comprises 16 residues. The CDR3 protein is CAISEGSPNSGNTIYF. The DNA for the CDR3 is TGTGCCATCAGTGAGGGATCGCCAAACTCTGGAAACACCATATATTTT.

This clonotype was picked up a small number of times. The chain links TRBV20-1 to TRBJ2-1; 8 bases fit TRBD1. This CDR3 spans 14 amino acids. Germline CDR1 reads DFQATT; CDR2 reads SNEGSKA (reference sequence). Trimming took 3 bases from V and 6 from J; bases not matched to a gene: 7. CDR3 nucleotides: TGCAGTGCTAGGCGCAGGGGGCGATCCAATGAGCAGTTCTTC. It specifies CSARRRGRSNEQFF.

This clonotype was found a few times. The rearrangement joins TRBV12-3 or TRBV12-4 to TRBJ1-2; D is undetermined. The CDR3 runs to 13 residues. The V and J ends lost 6 bases and 2 bases respectively, with 10 bases between them. Here the CDR3 DNA reads TGTGCCAGCAGCCGAGACAACAACTATGGCTACACCTTC. It is translated as CASSRDNNYGYTF.

This chain joins TRBV27 and TRBJ1-2; 7 nucleotides match TRBD1. CDR3 length equals 14 residues. V shed 5 bases, J shed 5 bases, and the junction held 8 bases outside the gene matches. CDR1 and CDR2 (germline): MNHEY, SMNVEV (reference sequence). The CDR3 loop is CASSALDRRYGYTF. Here the CDR3 DNA reads TGTGCCAGCAGTGCGTTGGACAGGAGATATGGCTACACCTTC.

This clonotype was picked up many times. The chain is built from TRBV4-1 and TRBJ2-5; 12 positions agree with TRBD2. Germline CDR1 MGHRA, CDR2 YSYEKL. V was pared by 0 bases and J by 2 bases, with 4 bases of the junction left unmatched. The CDR3 is made up of 17 amino acids. CDR3 loop: CASSQDSGLAGQETQYF. CDR3 bases: TGCGCCAGCAGCCAAGATTCTGGACTAGCGGGACAAGAGACCCAGTACTTC.

V and J are TRBV6-1 and TRBJ2-3, with 14 bases fitting TRBD2. The germline V gene encodes CDR1 MNHNS and CDR2 SASEGT. Germline trimming cut 6 bases from V and 5 bases from J; bases unmatched to any gene: 7. The CDR3 is made up of 16 amino acids. The CDR3, as DNA: TGTGCCAGCAGGAGAAGACTAGCGGGAGGGCGAGATACGCAGTATTTT. Its protein is CASRRRLAGGRDTQYF.

The V gene is TRBV29-1, the J gene TRBJ1-2; D is possibly TRBD1 (5 bases). With 7 bases removed from V and 6 bases from J, the gap between germline ends came to 15 bases. Germline CDR1 reads SQVTM; CDR2 reads ANQGSEA. This CDR3 contains 12 residues. For the CDR3, the DNA is TGCAGCGGTAAAGAACGGGGGAATGGCTACACCTTC. Translating gives CSGKERGNGYTF.

The V and J genes are TRBV20-1 and TRBJ2-7; TRBD1 is a possible D gene (5 bases). Trimming removed 6 bases at V and 4 bases at J, with 25 bases between. Germline lookup yields CDR1 DFQATT and CDR2 SNEGSKA (reference sequence). The length of the CDR3 is 16 residues. CDR3: CSADPLRLGAMYEQYF. CDR3 sequence (DNA): TGCAGTGCCGACCCCCTGCGGTTAGGGGCAATGTACGAGCAGTACTTC.

This clonotype occurred a few times. This sequence joins TRBV12-3 or TRBV12-4 and TRBJ1-2; D ambiguous. This CDR3 spans 14 amino acids. V was shortened by 3 bases and J by 1 base, with 9 bases between the two germline ends. The CDR3: CASSLNRRNYGYTF. The DNA of the CDR3 is TGTGCCAGCAGTTTGAATCGGCGTAACTATGGCTACACCTTC.

The rearrangement uses TRBV20-1 and TRBJ1-1, with 9 bases matching TRBD1. The CDR3 has 15 residues. Germline lookup yields CDR1 DFQATT and CDR2 SNEGSKA (reference sequence). V shed 5 bases and J 5 bases; nucleotides not matched to a gene: 12. CDR3 sequence: CSASDPGQGGTEAFF. CDR3 DNA sequence: TGCAGTGCTTCCGACCCGGGACAGGGAGGGACTGAAGCTTTCTTT.

This chain links TRBV6-1 with TRBJ2-1; D may match TRBD1 or TRBD2 (7 bases each). Per germline, CDR1 MNHNS and CDR2 SASEGT. The length of the CDR3 is 15 residues. Between the trimmed V and J ends, which lost 5 bases and 3 bases, there was a span of 14 bases. In DNA, the CDR3 is TGTGCCAGCAGTCCCCAGGGGGGGATCTACAATGAGCAGTTCTTC. It codes for CASSPQGGIYNEQFF.

The table lists this clonotype with many counts. The chain uses TRBV29-1 and TRBJ1-6; 7 positions match TRBD1. V trimming: 6 bases; J trimming: 6 bases; junction bases outside the gene matches: 5. The length of the CDR3 is 13 residues. CDR1 and CDR2 (germline): SQVTM, ANQGSEA. The DNA of the CDR3 is TGCAGCGTAGCCGGGACAGCTAATTCACCCCTCCACTTT. The encoded protein is CSVAGTANSPLHF.

The sample holds a few counts of this clonotype. CDR3 region: CASSWTGRNTDTQYF. CDR3 nucleotides: TGTGCCAGCAGTTGGACAGGGAGGAACACAGATACGCAGTATTTT. This chain connects TRBV27 to TRBJ2-3; 8 bases map to TRBD1. This CDR3 is built from 15 residues. The germline gives CDR1 MNHEY, CDR2 SMNVEV (reference sequence). Losses at the gene ends were 4 bases for V and 2 bases for J; bases not matched to a gene: 5.

This clonotype was detected only a few times. The CDR3 nucleotides are TGTGCCAGCAGTGGGACAGGGCAGCAGTACTTC. It is translated as CASSGTGQQYF. V is TRBV6-1 and J is TRBJ2-7, with TRBD1 identical over 8 bases. V shed 4 bases and J 8 bases; nucleotides not matched to a gene: 1. CDR3 length equals 11 residues. The germline gives CDR1 MNHNS, CDR2 SASEGT.

This chain links TRBV12-3 or TRBV12-4 with TRBJ1-1; D not certain. The CDR3 sequence is 15 residues long. The V end was cut by 3 bases, the J end by 3 bases, with 14 bases between. The CDR3 DNA sequence: TGTGCCAGCAGTTTTTTTACAGCTAGTTACACTGAAGCTTTCTTT. As protein: CASSFFTASYTEAFF.

This clonotype was counted many times. The chain has TRBV10-3 and TRBJ2-3; the D is unclear. The CDR3 consists of 12 residues. Trimming cost V 4 bases and J 6 bases, with 8 bases left between them. CDR1 is ENHRY and CDR2 is SYGVKD in the germline V gene. The CDR3 sequence: CAISVQGDTQYF. DNA for the CDR3: TGTGCCATCAGTGTTCAAGGTGATACGCAGTATTTT.

A few counts support this clonotype. V usage is TRBV5-1 and J usage is TRBJ2-3, with D perhaps matching TRBD1 (7 bases). Trimming shortened V by 4 bases and J by 6 bases, and 18 bases separated the two germline ends. The CDR3 is 15 amino acids. The V gene's germline CDR1 is SGHRS and CDR2 YFSETQ. The CDR3 DNA sequence: TGCGCCAGCAGCGGAGGGGGCCAGCTTTTGGATACGCAGTATTTT. Translating it yields CASSGGGQLLDTQYF.